This T cell receptor (beta chain) originates from a study of human T cells and chemical hapten exposure. Ten or more counts support this clonotype. TCRdb redid the calling of the RACE reads with MiXCR, one entry per CDR3 protein. The sample has under 200,000 distinct CDR3 sequences, around 30% seen once; the top ten hold under 3%. Germline-derived CDR1 and CDR2 are SGHAT and FQNNGV. The CDR3 runs 16 residues. Trimming cost V 3 bases and J 2 bases; bases outside gene matches: 4. Time point here: pre-sensitization, week 0. Specified treatment: therapeutic diphenylcyclopropenone sensitization with weekly scalp DPC.

J is TRBJ2-2 and V is TRBV11-2; TRBD2 aligns across 9 bases. Material: whole blood, obtained in connection with sensitization to the hapten diphenylcyclopropenone (DPC). The receptor was derived from a woman in her 30s with alopecia areata. Some clones in this sample may be carry-over from other donors' samples. CDR3 region: CASSFRGGANTGELFF. For the CDR3, the DNA is TGTGCCAGCAGCTTCCGCGGGGGGGCCAACACCGGGGAGCTGTTTTTT. Full variable domain (missing parts from reference TRBV11-2 and TRBJ2-2): EAGVAQSPRYKIIEKRQSVAFWCNPISGHATLYWYQQILGQGPKLLIQFQNNGVVDDSQLPKDRFSAERLKGVDSTLKIQPAKLEDSAVYLCASSFRGGANTGELFFGEGSRLTVL.